The TCR beta chain under discussion was sequenced for a study of T cells after yellow fever vaccination. Study details: With SMART-Seq v4 Ultra Low Input, the fractions containing low cell numbers were prepared.

Study findings and constraints: There was a possibility that FACS-sorted repertoires contained abundant clonotypes contaminating from the bulk population. Primary-vaccination clones mostly resurfaced post-booster (more than 95% CD4, roughly 90% CD8).

This CDR3 has 13 residues. Germline lookup yields CDR1 LNHDA and CDR2 SQIVND (reference sequence). Trimming shortened V by 6 bases and J by 6 bases, and 14 bases separated the two germline ends. In this sample, this clonotype turned up a few times. What it recognizes is unknown. TCRdb analysed the 5' RACE reads with MiXCR anew, one entry per CDR3 protein. The sample has under 100,000 distinct CDR3 sequences, around 5.8% seen once. Source: CD8+ T cells sorted from PBMCs, taken 10 days after the yellow fever booster vaccination. The chain is built from TRBV19 and TRBJ1-1; D not resolved. This sequence originates from a man younger than 35 who received the YFV17D yellow fever vaccine. Written as DNA, the CDR3 is TGTGCCAGTAGCACCCCCAGGACCGCTGAAGCTTTCTTT. Protein sequence: CASSTPRTAEAFF.